The next 3 T cell receptor beta chains were all read from a single sample in a study of low-dose radiotherapy and immunotherapy resistance in tumors. Alpha and beta chains were covered, as first-strand cDNA relied on TRAV- and TRBV-specific primers. Using a constant-region primer together with a V-primer adapter, TCRs were subjected to 15 to 25 PCR cycles of amplification. TCRdb independently ran MiXCR on the reads; one entry per CDR3 protein. The table has about 91,000 distinct CDR3 sequences, roughly 20% seen once. Time point given: after trial treatment. The treatment is: LDRT plus nivolumab, ipilimumab, low-dose cyclophosphamide and aspirin (RACIN trial). The material sequenced was PBMCs, taken after low-dose radiotherapy plus immunotherapy. These receptors came from a female donor with ovarian cancer.

This clonotype was seen ten or more times. The chain links TRBV2 to TRBJ2-7, with D tentatively TRBD1 (6 bases). Germline CDR1 reads SNHLY; CDR2 reads FYNNEI. CDR3 size: 14 residues. V gave up 6 bases and J gave up 4 bases, with 16 bases separating them. The CDR3: CASSPLRTAYEQYF. The CDR3 DNA reads TGTGCCAGCAGCCCACTCAGGACAGCTTACGAGCAGTACTTC.

In nucleotides, the CDR3 is TGCAGCGTTGAAGCGGGGAAGAACACCGGGGAGCTGTTTTTT. Protein product: CSVEAGKNTGELFF. The V call is TRBV29-1, the J call TRBJ2-2; possibly TRBD2 for D (5 bases). Trimming shortened V by 1 base and J by 1 base, and 7 bases separated the two germline ends. The CDR3 consists of 14 residues. Per germline, CDR1 SQVTM and CDR2 ANQGSEA.

This rearrangement joins TRBV12-5 to TRBJ1-2; a weak D match, TRBD1 (6 bases). This CDR3 has 16 amino acids. Germline V gene sequence: CDR1 LGHNT, CDR2 FRNRAP. V lost 0 bases, J lost 0 bases, and 11 bases lay in between. The CDR3 DNA follows: TGTGCTAGTGGTTTGGTAGCACAGGGTCCTAACTATGGCTACACCTTC. Translating gives CASGLVAQGPNYGYTF.